These 3 T cell receptor beta chains share one sample of origin, sequenced in a study of cytomegalovirus exposure and HLA in healthy donors. Vbeta (60) and Jbeta (13) primers were used in the PCR. Data came from immunoSEQ multiplex PCR; TCRdb stores just in-frame clones and leaves some out. The sample records roughly 78,000 clones, under 70% being singletons. The source material was PBMCs. These receptors came from a young man in good health and CMV-seropositive.

CDR3 nucleotides: TGTGCCAGTAGTACAACCCTAACAGGGGGGGCTAACAATGAGCAGTTCTTC. This sequence encodes CASSTTLTGGANNEQFF. The chain employs TRBV19 and TRBJ2-1, with D possibly matching TRBD1 (8 bases). Trimming stripped 4 bases from V and 5 bases from J, with 21 bases between. The CDR3 consists of 17 residues. Germline V gives CDR1 LNHDA, CDR2 SQIVND (reference sequence).

There are a few counts of this clone. The chain links TRBV5-4 to TRBJ1-1; the D gene is possibly TRBD1 (5 bases). The V gene's germline CDR1 is SGHNT and CDR2 YYREEE (reference sequence). The length of the CDR3 is 13 residues. The V end was cut by 0 bases, the J end by 5 bases, with 8 bases between. The CDR3 loop reads CASSLDGGTEAFF. In nucleotides, the CDR3 is TGTGCCAGCAGCTTGGACGGGGGGACTGAAGCTTTCTTT.

The chain is built from TRBV13 and TRBJ1-2; D gene uncertain. Germline CDR1 is PRHDT and CDR2 is FYEKMQ (reference sequence). With 7 bases removed from V and 1 base from J, the gap between germline ends came to 19 bases. The CDR3 runs 16 residues. DNA for the CDR3: TGTGCCAGCATCCCTGGGCAGGCAACATATAACTATGGCTACACCTTC. Its protein is CASIPGQATYNYGYTF.